Below, 25 T cell receptor beta chains from the same sample are listed, as sequenced in a study of human T cells and chemical hapten exposure. Via MiXCR, TCRdb re-called the RACE reads, giving one row per CDR3 protein. The sample has some 340,000 distinct CDR3 sequences, around 7% seen once. Time point defined: patch test 1, 2 weeks after DPC sensitization. Treatment noted: therapeutic diphenylcyclopropenone sensitization with weekly scalp DPC. The sample was whole blood, taken in connection with sensitization to the hapten diphenylcyclopropenone (DPC). These receptors originate from a woman under 30 with alopecia areata. Some clones in this sample may be carry-over from other donors' samples.

The sample holds a few counts of this clonotype. The chain couples TRBV12-3 or TRBV12-4 to TRBJ1-2; the D gene is possibly TRBD1 (6 bases). Trimming took off 8 bases at V and 4 bases at J, with 17 bases between the two ends. This CDR3 region has 14 residues. The CDR3 here is CASQRGGTFYGYTF. Written as DNA, the CDR3 is TGTGCCAGCCAACGGGGGGGGACATTCTATGGCTACACCTTC.

The rearrangement joins TRBV5-6 to TRBJ2-7; TRBD2 might be the D (5 bases). The V end lost 1 base, the J end lost 6 bases, and 14 bases lay between the germline ends. The CDR3 has 14 residues. CDR1 is SGHDT and CDR2 is YYEEEE in the germline V gene. This CDR3 reads CASSLSAGSGEQYF. The CDR3 coding sequence is TGTGCCAGCAGCTTGTCGGCAGGCAGCGGCGAGCAGTACTTC.

This clonotype came up a few times. This chain connects TRBV4-3 to TRBJ2-5, with D possibly being TRBD2 (7 bases). V lost 1 base to trimming and J lost 5 bases, with 20 bases between them. Germline assignment: CDR1 LGHNA and CDR2 YSLEER. The CDR3 runs 17 residues. CDR3 sequence reads: CASSQGPGGSLGETQYF. The CDR3 nucleotides read TGCGCCAGCAGCCAAGGTCCGGGGGGCTCCCTCGGGGAGACCCAGTACTTC.

This clonotype was observed many times. V gene TRBV19 combines with J gene TRBJ2-7; 7 nucleotides agree with TRBD2. CDR1 is LNHDA and CDR2 is SQIVND in the germline V gene (reference sequence). V dropped 3 bases and J dropped 5; count of bases not matched to a gene: 7. The CDR3 totals 14 residues. As DNA, the CDR3 is TGTGCCAGTAGTATGGGCGGACTAGTAGACGAGCAGTACTTC. Its protein is CASSMGGLVDEQYF.

V usage is TRBV4-1 and J usage is TRBJ2-1; 9 bases align to TRBD2. The V gene's germline CDR1 is MGHRA and CDR2 YSYEKL. The CDR3 spans 17 residues. V shed 8 bases, J shed 5 bases, and the junction held 16 bases outside the gene matches. The DNA of the CDR3 is TGCGCCAGCCGCCCTAGTAGCGGGGGCCCCCTACACAATGAGCAGTTCTTC. Translation: CASRPSSGGPLHNEQFF.

There are many counts of this clonotype. The J gene is TRBJ2-7, the V gene TRBV10-3, with 8 bases that match TRBD1. The CDR3 has 13 residues. J was trimmed by 2 bases and V by 4 bases; bases with no gene match: 1. CDR1 and CDR2 from the germline V gene are ENHRY and SYGVKD. The CDR3 here is CAISGTGPYEQYF. The CDR3 coding sequence is TGTGCCATCAGTGGGACAGGGCCCTACGAGCAGTACTTC.

The chain couples TRBV5-1 to TRBJ1-1; TRBD1 aligns across 9 bases. This CDR3 comprises 14 residues. CDR1 SGHRS and CDR2 YFSETQ come from the germline V gene. The J segment lost 4 bases and the V segment lost 5 bases, leaving 6 bases of the junction unmatched. The CDR3 DNA reads TGCGCCAGCAGATGGGGACAGGGCAGCACTGAAGCTTTCTTT. Protein: CASRWGQGSTEAFF.

This clonotype came up a few times. The rearrangement links TRBV6-2 or TRBV6-3 to TRBJ1-3; D is possibly TRBD1 (6 bases). The CDR3 spans 16 residues. Trimming pared 2 bases from V and 1 base from J, leaving 12 bases between. CDR1 and CDR2 (germline): MNHEY, SVGEGT. In nucleotides, the CDR3 is TGTGCCAGCAGTTACGGGGGCAGTACTTCTGGAAACACCATATATTTT. It codes for CASSYGGSTSGNTIYF.

At least ten counts were recorded for this clonotype. This chain links TRBV6-2 or TRBV6-3 with TRBJ1-5, with TRBD1 matching 7 bases. Germline CDR1 reads MNHEY; CDR2 reads SVGEGT. V shed 7 bases, J shed 3 bases, and the junction held 12 bases outside the gene matches. The CDR3 is 16 residues long. In DNA, the CDR3 is TGTGCCAGCACCTCCGACCGGGACAGACACAATCAGCCCCAGCATTTT. Translated: CASTSDRDRHNQPQHF.

This clonotype was picked up many times. This chain joins TRBV3-1 and TRBJ1-5, with unresolved D. Germline V lookup: CDR1 LGHDT, CDR2 YNNKEL (reference sequence). Trimming cost V 3 bases and J 6 bases, with 9 bases left between them. This CDR3 spans 13 amino acids. Here the CDR3 DNA reads TGTGCCAGCAGCCAGCAGGTGGGTCAGCCCCAGCATTTT. This translates into CASSQQVGQPQHF.

In its sample, this clonotype was seen a few times. The chain is built from TRBV9 and TRBJ2-3; D may be TRBD2 (5 bases). V was clipped by 2 bases and J by 0 bases, with 10 bases between them. Germline CDR1 reads SGDLS; CDR2 reads YYNGEE. The CDR3 contains 15 residues. The CDR3 DNA reads TGTGCCAGCAGCGTCTCGACTACGAGCACAGATACGCAGTATTTT. Translated: CASSVSTTSTDTQYF. The whole variable domain, remainder taken from reference TRBV9 and TRBJ2-3, is DSGVTQTPKHLITATGQRVTLRCSPRSGDLSVYWYQQSLDQGLQFLIQYYNGEERAKGNILERFSAQQFPDLHSELNLSSLELGDSALYFCASSVSTTSTDTQYFGPGTRLTVL.

The chain links TRBV7-9 to TRBJ1-2; maybe TRBD1 (6 bases). The ends were cut back, 5 bases at V and 8 bases at J, with 12 bases in the middle. There are 12 residues in the CDR3. CDR1 SEHNR and CDR2 FQNEAQ come from the germline V gene (reference sequence). CDR3 region: CASSPWTEGYTF. The DNA of the CDR3 is TGTGCCAGCAGCCCCTGGACAGAAGGCTACACCTTC.

This clonotype was recorded a few times. This rearrangement joins TRBV20-1 to TRBJ2-3; TRBD2 matches 11 bases. The germline gives CDR1 DFQATT, CDR2 SNEGSKA (reference sequence). This CDR3 has 14 residues. After removal of 6 bases from V and 1 base from J, the junction contained 3 bases not matched to a gene. The CDR3 DNA reads TGCAGTGCCGAACTAGCGGGAGGCACAGATACGCAGTATTTT. Its translation is CSAELAGGTDTQYF.

The V call is TRBV2, the J call TRBJ2-1; TRBD2 agrees at 9 bases. The CDR3 runs to 16 residues. The V segment lost 7 bases and the J segment 2 bases; nucleotides outside the gene matches: 9. Germline CDR1 reads SNHLY; CDR2 reads FYNNEI. DNA for the CDR3: TGTGCCAGCACCCCAATACCTAGCGGGGCCTACAATGAGCAGTTCTTC. Translation gives CASTPIPSGAYNEQFF.

The table lists this clonotype with a few counts. J is TRBJ1-6 and V is TRBV6-2 or TRBV6-3; D gene uncertain. There are 14 residues in the CDR3. The germline CDR1 and CDR2 sequences are MNHEY and SVGEGT. V was cut by 5 bases and J by 8 bases, with 13 bases left in between. CDR3: CASSAETKDSPLHF. Written as DNA, the CDR3 is TGTGCCAGCAGTGCGGAGACGAAGGATTCACCCCTCCACTTT.

The gene calls are TRBV6-2 or TRBV6-3 and TRBJ1-1, with D possibly matching TRBD1 (5 bases). This CDR3 comprises 13 residues. Germline CDR1 and CDR2: MNHEY and SVGEGT. Trimming cost V 6 bases and J 3 bases, with 11 bases left between them. CDR3 amino acids: CASSLGEHTEAFF. The CDR3 DNA sequence: TGTGCCAGCAGCCTAGGGGAACACACTGAAGCTTTCTTT.

This clonotype has at least ten counts. The chain couples TRBV7-2 to TRBJ2-5; D may be TRBD1 (6 bases). V lost 1 base and J lost 5, with 14 bases in between. CDR3 length: 15 residues. CDR1 and CDR2 (germline): SGHTA, FQGNSA. The CDR3 sequence is CASSLVGQDGETQYF. In DNA, the CDR3 is TGTGCCAGCAGCTTAGTGGGACAAGATGGCGAGACCCAGTACTTC.

This clonotype was detected only a few times. The chain is built from TRBV20-1 and TRBJ1-6; 8 bases map to TRBD1. The J segment lost 8 bases and the V segment lost 6 bases, leaving 9 bases of the junction unmatched. The CDR3 spans 14 residues. Germline V gene data show CDR1 as DFQATT and CDR2 as SNEGSKA (reference sequence). DNA for the CDR3: TGCAGTGCAAGGACAGGGTACAAGGATTCACCCCTCCACTTT. This encodes CSARTGYKDSPLHF.

This clonotype was seen many times. The chain uses TRBV28 and TRBJ1-5; 7 positions match TRBD1. Germline trimming cut 5 bases from V and 2 bases from J; bases unmatched to any gene: 6. The CDR3 length is 15 residues. The germline V gene encodes CDR1 MDHEN and CDR2 SYDVKM. The CDR3 bases are TGTGCCAGCAGTGCACAGGGGCATGGCAATCAGCCCCAGCATTTT. Translated, it gives CASSAQGHGNQPQHF.

In its sample, this clonotype was seen many times. The rearrangement links TRBV5-1 to TRBJ1-1; 8 nucleotides agree with TRBD1. The CDR3 loop spans 15 amino acids. The germline V gene has CDR1 SGHRS and CDR2 YFSETQ. After removal of 1 base from V and 4 bases from J, the junction contained 6 bases not matched to a gene. DNA for the CDR3: TGCGCCAGCAGCTTGATGGCAGGGGGCGGCACTGAAGCTTTCTTT. Translated, it gives CASSLMAGGGTEAFF. The variable domain in full, completed from reference TRBV5-1 and TRBJ1-1, reads KAGVTQTPRYLIKTRGQQVTLSCSPISGHRSVSWYQQTPGQGLQFLFEYFSETQRNKGNFPGRFSGRQFSNSRSEMNVSTLELGDSALYLCASSLMAGGGTEAFFGQGTRLTVV.

In this sample, this clonotype turned up a few times. For the CDR3, the DNA is TGTGCCAGCAGTGCACACAGGGGCGCACCGAGACTGACTAACTATGGCTACACCTTC. Translating it yields CASSAHRGAPRLTNYGYTF. This chain connects TRBV6-1 to TRBJ1-2, with 7 bases that match TRBD1. Losses at the gene ends were 4 bases for V and 0 bases for J; bases not matched to a gene: 17. The CDR3 is 19 amino acids. Per germline, CDR1 MNHNS and CDR2 SASEGT.

This clonotype was picked up a small number of times. In nucleotides, the CDR3 is TGTGCCAGCAAAAAGCAAGGGGGGGGCACAGATACGCAGTATTTT. Amino acid sequence: CASKKQGGGTDTQYF. This chain uses TRBV14 with TRBJ2-3; D perhaps matches TRBD2 (7 bases). Trimming shortened V by 7 bases and J by 1 base, and 15 bases separated the two germline ends. CDR3 length: 15 amino acids. Germline CDR1 and CDR2: SGHDN and FVKESK.

This clonotype was recorded many times. This rearrangement joins TRBV6-1 to TRBJ1-1; tentative D call: TRBD1 (5 bases). Germline CDR1 MNHNS, CDR2 SASEGT. V lost 0 bases and J lost 4, with 18 bases in between. The CDR3 consists of 17 residues. The CDR3: CASSEAGWGVRATEAFF. For the CDR3, the DNA is TGTGCCAGCAGTGAAGCTGGGTGGGGGGTTAGGGCCACTGAAGCTTTCTTT.

This clonotype was picked up a small number of times. V usage is TRBV27 and J usage is TRBJ2-7; 9 bases match TRBD2. The germline CDR1 and CDR2 sequences are MNHEY and SMNVEV (reference sequence). Trimming cost V 1 base and J 7 bases; bases outside gene matches: 8. The CDR3 loop spans 15 amino acids. CDR3: CASSLLGGGADEQYF. DNA for the CDR3: TGTGCCAGCAGTTTATTGGGCGGGGGGGCCGATGAGCAGTACTTC.

The rearrangement joins TRBV5-1 to TRBJ2-2; D is tentatively TRBD1 or TRBD2 (5 bases each). The V end was cut by 2 bases, the J end by 7 bases, with 12 bases between. CDR1 and CDR2 from the germline V gene are SGHRS and YFSETQ. The CDR3 runs to 14 residues. The CDR3 DNA sequence: TGCGCCAGCAGCTTAATTTCGGGACGCGGGGAGCTGTTTTTT. It specifies CASSLISGRGELFF.